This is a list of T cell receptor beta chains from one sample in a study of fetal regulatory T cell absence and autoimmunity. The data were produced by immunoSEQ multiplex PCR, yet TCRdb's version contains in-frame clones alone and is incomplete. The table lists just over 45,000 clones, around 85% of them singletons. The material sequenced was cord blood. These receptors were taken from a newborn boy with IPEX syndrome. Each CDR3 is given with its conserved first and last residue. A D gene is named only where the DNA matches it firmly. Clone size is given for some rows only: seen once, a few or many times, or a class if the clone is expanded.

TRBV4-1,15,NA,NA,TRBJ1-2,TGCGCCAGCAGCCAAGAGGGGGCCCCCCGACATGGCTACACCTTC,CASSQEGAPRHGYTF
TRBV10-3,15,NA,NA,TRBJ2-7,TGTGCCATCAGTGAGACCGGGGGGCTTCCCTACGAGCAGTACTTC,CAISETGGLPYEQYF
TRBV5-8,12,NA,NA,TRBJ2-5,TGTGCCAGCAGCTTGGTCGAAGAGACCCAGTACTTC,CASSLVEETQYF
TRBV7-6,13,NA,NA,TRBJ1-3,TGTGCCAGCAGCTTAGGGTACGGAAACACCATATATTTT,CASSLGYGNTIYF
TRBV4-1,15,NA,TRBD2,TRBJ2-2,TGCGCCAGCAGCCACCGGGAGGCCAACACCGGGGAGCTGTTTTTT,CASSHREANTGELFF
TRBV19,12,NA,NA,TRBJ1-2,TGTGCCAGTAGTATGCCGGTCTCTGGCTACACCTTC,CASSMPVSGYTF
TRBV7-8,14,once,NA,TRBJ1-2,TGTGCCAGCAGCTTAGACGTGGGTAACTATGGCTACACCTTC,CASSLDVGNYGYTF
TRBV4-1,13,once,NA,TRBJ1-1,TGCGCCAGCAGTTATGGACAGAACACTGAAGCTTTCTTT,CASSYGQNTEAFF
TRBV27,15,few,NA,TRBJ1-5,TGTGCCAGCAGTTTATTTAGACATGGCAATCAGCCCCAGCATTTT,CASSLFRHGNQPQHF
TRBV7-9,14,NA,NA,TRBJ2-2,TGTGCCCTTGTGGGACCTCGGAACACCGGGGAGCTGTTTTTT,CALVGPRNTGELFF
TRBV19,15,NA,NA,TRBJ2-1,TGTGCCAGTAGTCTTCCCCCGGACGGACTCAATGAGCAGTTCTTC,CASSLPPDGLNEQFF
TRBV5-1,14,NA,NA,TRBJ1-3,TGCGCCAGCAGCCAGCCTGGACAGGGAAACACCATATATTTT,CASSQPGQGNTIYF
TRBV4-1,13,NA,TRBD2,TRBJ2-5,TGCGCCAGCAGCCAACTAGCGGGAGAGACCCAGTACTTC,CASSQLAGETQYF
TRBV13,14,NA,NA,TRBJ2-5,TGTGCCAGCAGCTCGGGGACTGGGGCGGAGACCCAGTACTTC,CASSSGTGAETQYF
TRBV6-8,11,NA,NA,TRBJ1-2,TGTGCCAGCGGCCAGGGAGAAGGCTACACCTTC,CASGQGEGYTF
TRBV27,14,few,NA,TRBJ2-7,TGTGCCAGCAGTTTATCCGGGACCCTATACGAGCAGTACTTC,CASSLSGTLYEQYF
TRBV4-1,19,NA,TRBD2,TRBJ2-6,TGCGCCAGCAGCCAAGATCCCGGGGGGGCCTTCTCTGGGGCCAACGTCCTGACTTTC,CASSQDPGGAFSGANVLTF
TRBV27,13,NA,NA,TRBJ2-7,TGTGCCAGCAGTTTAAGGGGGAGCTACGAGCAGTACTTC,CASSLRGSYEQYF
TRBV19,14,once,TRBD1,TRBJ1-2,TGTGCCAGTAGGGGGACAGGAACTAACTATGGCTACACCTTC,CASRGTGTNYGYTF
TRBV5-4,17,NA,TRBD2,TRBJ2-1,TGTGCCAGCAGCTCCAAGACTAGCGGGGGCCTCTTCGGTGAGCAGTTCTTC,CASSSKTSGGLFGEQFF
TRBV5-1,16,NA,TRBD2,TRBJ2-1,TGCGCCAGCCGACTAGCGGGGGGGAGCTCCTACAATGAGCAGTTCTTC,CASRLAGGSSYNEQFF
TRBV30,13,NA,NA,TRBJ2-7,TGTGCCTGGAGTGTGGCGCGGACCTACGAGCAGTACTTC,CAWSVARTYEQYF
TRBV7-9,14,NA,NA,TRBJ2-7,TGTGCCAGCACCGAGGGGGGGAGGTCCTACGAGCAGTACTTC,CASTEGGRSYEQYF
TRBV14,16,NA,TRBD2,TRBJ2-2,TGTGCCAGCAGCTTCCTACAGGCTAGCGGCACCGGGGAGCTGTTTTTT,CASSFLQASGTGELFF
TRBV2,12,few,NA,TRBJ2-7,TGTGCCAGCAGGGGGGGTACCTACGAGCAGTACTTC,CASRGGTYEQYF
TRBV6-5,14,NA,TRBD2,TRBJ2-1,TGTGCCAGCAGTTACTACCAGCGGGGGGGCCAGCAGTTCTTC,CASSYYQRGGQQFF
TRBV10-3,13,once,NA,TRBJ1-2,TGTGCCATCAGTGAGAGTCAGCGCTATGGCTACACCTTC,CAISESQRYGYTF
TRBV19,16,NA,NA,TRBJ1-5,TGTGCCAGTAGTATATTGCCCTCAGGAAGCAATCAGCCCCAGCATTTT,CASSILPSGSNQPQHF
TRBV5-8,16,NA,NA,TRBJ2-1,TGTGCCAGCAGCTTGGGAATCTTAGCGATCTACAATGAGCAGTTCTTC,CASSLGILAIYNEQFF
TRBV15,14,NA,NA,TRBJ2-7,TGTGCCACCAGCAGAGATCTGGCAGGGTACGAGCAGTACTTC,CATSRDLAGYEQYF
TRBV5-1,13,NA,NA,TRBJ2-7,TGCGCCAGCAGAAGCGGGCCCTCCTACGAGCAGTACTTC,CASRSGPSYEQYF
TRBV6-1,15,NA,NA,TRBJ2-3,TGTGCCAGCAGTGAGTATCGACGAGTCACAGATACGCAGTATTTT,CASSEYRRVTDTQYF
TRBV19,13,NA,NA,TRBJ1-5,TGTGCCAGTAGTATTTCGGGGGGTCAGCCCCAGCATTTT,CASSISGGQPQHF
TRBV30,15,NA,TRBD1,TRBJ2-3,TGTGCCTGGTCACCGGGACAGGGACTCACAGATACGCAGTATTTT,CAWSPGQGLTDTQYF
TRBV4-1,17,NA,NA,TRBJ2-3,TGCGCCAGCAGCCAAGGTTTCCTAGCCCATAGCACAGATACGCAGTATTTT,CASSQGFLAHSTDTQYF
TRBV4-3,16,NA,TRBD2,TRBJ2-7,TGCGCCAGCAGCCGCCGACTAGCGGGCGTTACCTACGAGCAGTACTTC,CASSRRLAGVTYEQYF
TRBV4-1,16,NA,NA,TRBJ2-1,TGCGCCAGCAGCCAAGAGTCGGGATCACCGTACAATGAGCAGTTCTTC,CASSQESGSPYNEQFF
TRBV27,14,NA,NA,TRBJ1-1,TGTGCCAGCAGTTGGGCCCGCTTGAACACTGAAGCTTTCTTT,CASSWARLNTEAFF
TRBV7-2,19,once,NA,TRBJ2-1,TGTGCCAGCAGCTTAGTGGAAGGAGAACGGTGGGGTTTTAATGATGAGCAGTTCTTC,CASSLVEGERWGFNDEQFF
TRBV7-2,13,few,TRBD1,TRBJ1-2,TGTGCCAGCAGCTTCCCAACAGGGGGTGGCTACACCTTC,CASSFPTGGGYTF